Described below is a single TCR beta chain sequence and its context. What it binds is unknown. V lost 3 bases to trimming and J lost 2 bases; unmatched junction nucleotides: 5. The CDR3 contains 14 residues. Per germline, CDR1 SGHRS and CDR2 YFSETQ. This sample is drawn from a study of shared clonotypes between healthy human individuals. Findings and caveats of the study: Represented genetic and exposure-history diversity was restricted by having few donors.

As originally analysed: Filtering was not the same, since immunoSEQ gave junction-only sequences without quality scores. The protocol was immunoSEQ multiplex PCR, while the TCRdb copy is restricted to in-frame clones and leaves out a portion. That table furnishes V, J and clone size, whereas the DNA furnished D and trimming. This sample yields 2 million to 2.5 million clones, of which approximately 96% are seen a single time; 0.1% to 0.15% belongs to the top ten. CD4+ cells yielded CD45RA+ naive and CD45RA-negative memory subsets. Sequencing input: naive CD4+ T cells sorted from blood. Sample subset: CD45RA+ positively selected. This sequence joins TRBV5-1 and TRBJ2-7; 7 bases map to TRBD1. The sequence derives from a man younger than 35 in good health. The CDR3 bases are TGCGCCAGCAGCTACAGGGGTGAGCCCTACGAGCAGTACTTC. Protein product: CASSYRGEPYEQYF.